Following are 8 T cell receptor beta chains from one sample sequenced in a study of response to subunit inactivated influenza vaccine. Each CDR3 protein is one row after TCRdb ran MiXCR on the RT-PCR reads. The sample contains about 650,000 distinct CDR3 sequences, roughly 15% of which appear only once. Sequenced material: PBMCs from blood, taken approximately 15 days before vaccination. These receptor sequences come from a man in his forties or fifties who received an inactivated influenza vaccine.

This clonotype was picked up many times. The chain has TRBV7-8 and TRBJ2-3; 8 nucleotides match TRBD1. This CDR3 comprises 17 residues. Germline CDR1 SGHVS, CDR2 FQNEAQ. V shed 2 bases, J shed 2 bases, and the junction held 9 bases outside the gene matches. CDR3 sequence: CASSLHGGQEFTDTQYF. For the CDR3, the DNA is TGTGCCAGCAGCTTACACGGGGGACAGGAGTTCACAGATACGCAGTATTTT.

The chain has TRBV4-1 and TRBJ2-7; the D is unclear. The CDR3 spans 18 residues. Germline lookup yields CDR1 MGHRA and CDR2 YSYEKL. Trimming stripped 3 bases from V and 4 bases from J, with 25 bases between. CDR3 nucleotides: TGCGCCAGCAGCCACTCATCAGTAGTAGGGTCGATCCCGTACGAGCAGTACTTC. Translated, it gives CASSHSSVVGSIPYEQYF.

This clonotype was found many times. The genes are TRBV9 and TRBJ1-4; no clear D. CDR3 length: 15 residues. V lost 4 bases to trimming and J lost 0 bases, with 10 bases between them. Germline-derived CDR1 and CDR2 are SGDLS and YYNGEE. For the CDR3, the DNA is TGTGCCAGCAGCCCATTGCAAACAACTAATGAAAAACTGTTTTTT. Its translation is CASSPLQTTNEKLFF.

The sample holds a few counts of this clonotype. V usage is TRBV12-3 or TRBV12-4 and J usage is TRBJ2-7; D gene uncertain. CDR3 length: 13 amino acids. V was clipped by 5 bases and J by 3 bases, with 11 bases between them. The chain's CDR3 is CASSPLTGYEQYF. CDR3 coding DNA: TGTGCCAGCAGTCCCCTGACCGGCTACGAGCAGTACTTC.

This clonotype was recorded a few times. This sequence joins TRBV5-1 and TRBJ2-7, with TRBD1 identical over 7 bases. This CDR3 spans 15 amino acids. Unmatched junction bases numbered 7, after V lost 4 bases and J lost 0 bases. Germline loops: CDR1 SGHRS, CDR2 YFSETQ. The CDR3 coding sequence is TGCGCCAGCAGCCCACGACAGGGAAGCTCCTACGAGCAGTACTTC. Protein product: CASSPRQGSSYEQYF.

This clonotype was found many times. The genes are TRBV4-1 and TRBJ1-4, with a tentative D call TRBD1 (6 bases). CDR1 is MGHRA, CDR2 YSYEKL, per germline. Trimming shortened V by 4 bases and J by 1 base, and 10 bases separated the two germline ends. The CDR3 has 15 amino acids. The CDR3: CASSPPGQTNEKLFF. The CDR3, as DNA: TGCGCCAGCAGCCCACCGGGACAAACTAATGAAAAACTGTTTTTT.

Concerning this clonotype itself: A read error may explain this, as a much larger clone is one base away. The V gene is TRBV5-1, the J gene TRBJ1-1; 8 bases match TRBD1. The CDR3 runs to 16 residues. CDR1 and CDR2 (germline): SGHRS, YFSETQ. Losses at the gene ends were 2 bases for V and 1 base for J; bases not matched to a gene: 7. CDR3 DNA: TGCGCCAGCAGCTTACTCCAGGGGGCCGGGAACACTGAAGCTTTCTTT. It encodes CASSLLQGAGNTEAFF.

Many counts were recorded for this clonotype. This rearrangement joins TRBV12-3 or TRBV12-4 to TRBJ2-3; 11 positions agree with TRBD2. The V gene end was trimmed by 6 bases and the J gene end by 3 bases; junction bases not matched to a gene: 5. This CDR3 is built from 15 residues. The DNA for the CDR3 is TGTGCCAGCAGCCAAGCTAGCGGGAGGACAGATACGCAGTATTTT. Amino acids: CASSQASGRTDTQYF.